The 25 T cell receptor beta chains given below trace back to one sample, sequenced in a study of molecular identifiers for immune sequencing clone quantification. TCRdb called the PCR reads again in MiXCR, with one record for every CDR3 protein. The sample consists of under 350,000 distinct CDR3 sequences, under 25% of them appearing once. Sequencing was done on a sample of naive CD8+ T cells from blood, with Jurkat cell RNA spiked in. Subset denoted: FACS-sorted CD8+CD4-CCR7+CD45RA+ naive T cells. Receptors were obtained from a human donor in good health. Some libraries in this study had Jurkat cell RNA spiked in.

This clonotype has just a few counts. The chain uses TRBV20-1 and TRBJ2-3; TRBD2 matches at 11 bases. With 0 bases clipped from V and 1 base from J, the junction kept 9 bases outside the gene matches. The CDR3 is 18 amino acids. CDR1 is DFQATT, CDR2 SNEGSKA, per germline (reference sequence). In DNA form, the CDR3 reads TGCAGTGCTAGAGATATTAGCGGGGGGGCCGAGGGCACAGATACGCAGTATTTT. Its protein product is CSARDISGGAEGTDTQYF.

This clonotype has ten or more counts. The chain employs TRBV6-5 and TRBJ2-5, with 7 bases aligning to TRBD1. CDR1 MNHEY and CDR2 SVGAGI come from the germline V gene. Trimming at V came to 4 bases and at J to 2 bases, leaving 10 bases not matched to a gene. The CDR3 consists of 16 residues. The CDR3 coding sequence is TGTGCCAGCAGTTCTCCCCTGAGGACAGGACAAGAGACCCAGTACTTC. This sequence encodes CASSSPLRTGQETQYF.

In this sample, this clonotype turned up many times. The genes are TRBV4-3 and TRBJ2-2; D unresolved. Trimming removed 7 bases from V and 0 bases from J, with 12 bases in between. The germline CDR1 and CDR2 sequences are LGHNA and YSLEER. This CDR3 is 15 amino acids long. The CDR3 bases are TGCGCCAGCATGCGAAGTCTCACGAACACCGGGGAGCTGTTTTTT. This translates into CASMRSLTNTGELFF.

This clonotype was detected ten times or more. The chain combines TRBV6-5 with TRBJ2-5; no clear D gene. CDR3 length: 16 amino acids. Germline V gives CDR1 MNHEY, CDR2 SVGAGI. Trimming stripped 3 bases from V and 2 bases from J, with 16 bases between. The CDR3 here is CASSYGPWPRQETQYF. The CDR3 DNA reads TGTGCCAGCAGTTATGGCCCCTGGCCGAGGCAAGAGACCCAGTACTTC.

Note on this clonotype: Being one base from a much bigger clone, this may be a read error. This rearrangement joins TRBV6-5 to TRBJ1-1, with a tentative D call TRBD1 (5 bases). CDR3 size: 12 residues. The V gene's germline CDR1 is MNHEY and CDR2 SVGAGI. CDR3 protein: CASSAIGTGAFF. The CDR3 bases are TGTGCCAGCAGTGCGATCGGGACTGGAGCTTTCTTT.

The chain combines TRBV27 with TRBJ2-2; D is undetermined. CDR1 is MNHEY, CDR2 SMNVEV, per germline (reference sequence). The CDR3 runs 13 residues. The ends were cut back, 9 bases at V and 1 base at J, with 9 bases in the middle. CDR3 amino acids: CASSIMNTGELFF. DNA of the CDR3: TGTGCCAGTTCTATTATGAACACCGGGGAGCTGTTTTTT.

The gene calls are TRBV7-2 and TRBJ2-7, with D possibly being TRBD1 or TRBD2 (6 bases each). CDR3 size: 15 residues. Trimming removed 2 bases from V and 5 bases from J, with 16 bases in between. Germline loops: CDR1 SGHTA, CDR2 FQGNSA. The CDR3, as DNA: TGTGCCAGCAGCTTACAATCCCTCGGGGGCGACGAGCAGTACTTC. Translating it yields CASSLQSLGGDEQYF.

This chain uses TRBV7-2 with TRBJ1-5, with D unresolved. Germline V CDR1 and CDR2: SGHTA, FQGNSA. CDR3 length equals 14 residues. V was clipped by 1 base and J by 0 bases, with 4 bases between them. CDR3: CASSLDYSNQPQHF. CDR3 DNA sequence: TGTGCCAGCAGCTTAGACTATAGCAATCAGCCCCAGCATTTT.

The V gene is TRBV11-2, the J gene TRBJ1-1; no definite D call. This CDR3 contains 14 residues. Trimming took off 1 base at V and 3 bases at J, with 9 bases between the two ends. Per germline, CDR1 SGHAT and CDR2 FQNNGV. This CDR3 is CASSLVGSDTEAFF. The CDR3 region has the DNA TGTGCCAGCAGCTTAGTAGGGAGTGACACTGAAGCTTTCTTT.

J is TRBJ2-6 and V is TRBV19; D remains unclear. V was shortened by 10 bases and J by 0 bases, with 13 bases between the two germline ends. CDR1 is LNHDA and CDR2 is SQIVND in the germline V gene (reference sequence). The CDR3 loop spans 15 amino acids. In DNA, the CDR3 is TGTGCCACTACGTTACGGTACTCTGGGGCCAACGTCCTGACTTTC. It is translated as CATTLRYSGANVLTF.

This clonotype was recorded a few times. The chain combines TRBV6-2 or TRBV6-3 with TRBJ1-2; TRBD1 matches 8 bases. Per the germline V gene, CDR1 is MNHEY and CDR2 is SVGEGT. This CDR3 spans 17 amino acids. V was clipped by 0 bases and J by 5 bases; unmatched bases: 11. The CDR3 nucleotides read TGTGCCAGCAGTTACTCGAATTCGGGACAGGTCTGGTATGGCTACACCTTC. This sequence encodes CASSYSNSGQVWYGYTF.

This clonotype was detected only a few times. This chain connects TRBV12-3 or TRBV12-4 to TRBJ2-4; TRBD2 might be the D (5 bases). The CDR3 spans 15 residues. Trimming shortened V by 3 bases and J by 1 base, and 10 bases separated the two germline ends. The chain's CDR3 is CASSFMSGAKNIQYF. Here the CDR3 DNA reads TGTGCCAGCAGTTTCATGTCGGGGGCCAAAAACATTCAGTACTTC.

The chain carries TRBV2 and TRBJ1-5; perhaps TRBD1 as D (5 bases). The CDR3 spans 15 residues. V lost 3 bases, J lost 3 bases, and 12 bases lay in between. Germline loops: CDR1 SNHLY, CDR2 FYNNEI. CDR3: CASSDLTAFNQPQHF. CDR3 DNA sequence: TGTGCCAGCAGTGACTTGACAGCTTTCAATCAGCCCCAGCATTTT.

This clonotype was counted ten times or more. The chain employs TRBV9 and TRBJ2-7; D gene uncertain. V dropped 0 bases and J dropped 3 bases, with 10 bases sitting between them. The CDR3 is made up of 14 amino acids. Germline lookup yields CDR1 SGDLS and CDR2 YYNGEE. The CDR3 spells CASSVAPGGYEQYF. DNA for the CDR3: TGTGCCAGCAGCGTAGCACCGGGTGGCTACGAGCAGTACTTC.

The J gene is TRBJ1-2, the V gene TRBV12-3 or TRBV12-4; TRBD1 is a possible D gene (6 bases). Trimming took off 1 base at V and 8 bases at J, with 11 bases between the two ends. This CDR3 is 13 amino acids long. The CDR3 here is CASSLERGGGYTF. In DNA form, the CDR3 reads TGTGCCAGCAGTTTAGAGAGGGGGGGCGGCTACACCTTC.

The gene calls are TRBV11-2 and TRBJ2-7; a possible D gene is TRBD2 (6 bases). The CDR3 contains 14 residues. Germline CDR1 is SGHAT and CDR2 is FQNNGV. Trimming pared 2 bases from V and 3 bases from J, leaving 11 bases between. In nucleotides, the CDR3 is TGTGCCAGCAGCTTAACGGGGGAGTACTACGAGCAGTACTTC. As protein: CASSLTGEYYEQYF. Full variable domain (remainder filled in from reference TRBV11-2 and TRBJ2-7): EAGVAQSPRYKIIEKRQSVAFWCNPISGHATLYWYQQILGQGPKLLIQFQNNGVVDDSQLPKDRFSAERLKGVDSTLKIQPAKLEDSAVYLCASSLTGEYYEQYFGPGTRLTVT.

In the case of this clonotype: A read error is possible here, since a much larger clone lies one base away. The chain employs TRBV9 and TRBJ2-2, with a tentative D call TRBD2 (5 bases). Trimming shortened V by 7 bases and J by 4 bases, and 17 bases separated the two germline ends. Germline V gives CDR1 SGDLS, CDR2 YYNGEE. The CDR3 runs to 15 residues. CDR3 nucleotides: TGTGCCAGCTCTGATGGGATAGCGAGCACCGGGGAGCTGTTTTTT. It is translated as CASSDGIASTGELFF.

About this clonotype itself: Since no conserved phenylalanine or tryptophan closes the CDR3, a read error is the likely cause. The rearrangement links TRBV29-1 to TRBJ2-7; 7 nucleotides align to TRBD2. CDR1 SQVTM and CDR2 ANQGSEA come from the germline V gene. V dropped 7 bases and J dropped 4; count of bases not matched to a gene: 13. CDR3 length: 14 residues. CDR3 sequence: CSARPGLSPYEQYI. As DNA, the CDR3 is TGCAGCGCCAGACCGGGACTATCACCTTACGAGCAGTACATC.

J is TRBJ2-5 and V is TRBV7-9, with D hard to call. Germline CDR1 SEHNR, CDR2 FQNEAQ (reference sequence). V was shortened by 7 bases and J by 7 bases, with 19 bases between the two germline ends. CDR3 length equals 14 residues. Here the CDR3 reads CASTKYQAEGTQYF. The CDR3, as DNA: TGTGCCAGCACCAAATACCAGGCCGAAGGGACCCAGTACTTC.

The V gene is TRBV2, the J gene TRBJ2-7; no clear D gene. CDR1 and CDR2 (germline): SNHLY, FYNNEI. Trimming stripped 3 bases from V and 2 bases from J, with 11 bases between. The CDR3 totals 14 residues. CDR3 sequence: CASSEGNRAYEQYF. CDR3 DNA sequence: TGTGCCAGCAGTGAGGGTAACCGCGCCTACGAGCAGTACTTC.

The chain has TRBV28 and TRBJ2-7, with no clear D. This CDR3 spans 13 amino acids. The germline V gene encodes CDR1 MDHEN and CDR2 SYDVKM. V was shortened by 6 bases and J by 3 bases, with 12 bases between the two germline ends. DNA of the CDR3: TGTGCCAGCAGACCAACCCGAGGCTACGAGCAGTACTTC. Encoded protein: CASRPTRGYEQYF.

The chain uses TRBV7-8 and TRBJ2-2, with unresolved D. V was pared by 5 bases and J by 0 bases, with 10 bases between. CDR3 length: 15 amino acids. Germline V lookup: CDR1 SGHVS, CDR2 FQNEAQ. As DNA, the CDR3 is TGTGCCAGCAGCGTATTCGGTTCGAACACCGGGGAGCTGTTTTTT. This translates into CASSVFGSNTGELFF.

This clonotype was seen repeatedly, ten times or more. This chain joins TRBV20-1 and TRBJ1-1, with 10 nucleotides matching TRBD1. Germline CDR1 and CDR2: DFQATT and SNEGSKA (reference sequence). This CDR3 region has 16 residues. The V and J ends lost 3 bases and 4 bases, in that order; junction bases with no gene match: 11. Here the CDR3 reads CSARSPGTGVRTEAFF. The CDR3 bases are TGCAGTGCTAGGTCCCCCGGGACAGGGGTCCGCACTGAAGCTTTCTTT.

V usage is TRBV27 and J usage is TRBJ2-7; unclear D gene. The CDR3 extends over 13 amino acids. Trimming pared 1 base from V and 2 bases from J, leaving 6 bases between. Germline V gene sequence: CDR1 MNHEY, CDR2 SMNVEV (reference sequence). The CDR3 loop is CASSLYGPYEQYF. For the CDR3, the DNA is TGTGCCAGCAGTTTATATGGGCCCTACGAGCAGTACTTC.

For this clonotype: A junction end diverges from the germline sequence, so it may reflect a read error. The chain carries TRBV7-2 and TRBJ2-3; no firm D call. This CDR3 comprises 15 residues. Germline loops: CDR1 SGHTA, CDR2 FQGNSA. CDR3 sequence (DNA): TGTGCCAGCAGCTTAGGTCAAGGAACCACAGCTACGCAGTATTTT. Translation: CASSLGQGTTATQYF.